The 7 T cell receptor beta chains in this list originate from one sample, sequenced in a study of blood T cells in healthy people across ages. Next came a second PCR, run for about 7 to 12 cycles, which used a sample-barcoded 5' primer along with a J-beta primer mix. From the 5' RACE reads, TCRdb called clonotypes with MiXCR, one entry per CDR3 protein. The table includes about 2 million distinct CDR3 sequences, 49% detected once. Material: blood. Receptor source: a middle-aged woman in good health.

The J gene is TRBJ1-2, the V gene TRBV27; weak D call: TRBD1 (5 bases). The V gene lost 7 bases and the J gene lost 0 bases, with 18 bases spanning the gap. The V gene's germline CDR1 is MNHEY and CDR2 SMNVEV (reference sequence). This CDR3 comprises 16 residues. The CDR3 DNA sequence: TGTGCCAGCACCAACACGCCGGGGGGAGCTAACTATGGCTACACCTTC. Protein product: CASTNTPGGANYGYTF.

The V and J genes are TRBV11-2 and TRBJ2-1, with TRBD2 matching 8 bases. Germline loops: CDR1 SGHAT, CDR2 FQNNGV. The CDR3 extends over 17 amino acids. V trimming: 4 bases; J trimming: 2 bases; junction bases outside the gene matches: 10. The CDR3 region is CASSSRTSPLTYNEQFF. The CDR3 DNA reads as TGTGCCAGCAGCTCCCGGACTAGCCCATTAACCTACAATGAGCAGTTCTTC.

The chain is built from TRBV6-5 and TRBJ2-5; 7 bases map to TRBD2. The CDR3 has 14 amino acids. V dropped 7 bases and J dropped 11; count of bases not matched to a gene: 16. The germline gives CDR1 MNHEY, CDR2 SVGAGI. In DNA, the CDR3 is TGTGCCAGCACACCGAGCGGGGAGTACAATGAGCAGTACTTC. Protein sequence: CASTPSGEYNEQYF.

The genes are TRBV30 and TRBJ1-4; D is uncertain. V lost 3 bases and J 6 bases, leaving 5 bases between the germline ends. This CDR3 is built from 11 residues. Germline V gives CDR1 GTSNPN, CDR2 SVGIG (reference sequence). The CDR3, as DNA: TGTGCCTGGAGGGCAGATGAAAAACTGTTTTTT. Translating gives CAWRADEKLFF.

This clonotype has a single count. An end of the junction does not agree with germline; a read error may underlie this. J is TRBJ2-4 and V is TRBV6-6, with a possible D match to TRBD1 (5 bases). Germline V gene sequence: CDR1 MNHNY, CDR2 SVGAGI (reference sequence). This CDR3 region has 17 residues. CDR3 DNA: TGTGCCGGCAGTTACGTGCAGGGCACCCTAGCCAAAAACATTCAGTACTTC. Its translation: CAGSYVQGTLAKNIQYF.

This clonotype was seen a few times. The rearrangement joins TRBV24-1 to TRBJ2-3; D gene unclear. V was cut by 7 bases and J by 0 bases, with 7 bases left in between. The CDR3 covers 13 residues. Germline values: CDR1 KGHDR, CDR2 SFDVKD. CDR3 sequence: CATRFGSTDTQYF. In nucleotides, the CDR3 is TGTGCCACCAGGTTTGGCAGCACAGATACGCAGTATTTT.

The chain joins TRBV20-1 to TRBJ1-2; D remains ambiguous. The CDR3 totals 13 residues. The ends were cut back, 6 bases at V and 2 bases at J, with 13 bases in the middle. Germline V gene sequence: CDR1 DFQATT, CDR2 SNEGSKA (reference sequence). CDR3: CSASTGSNYGYTF. For the CDR3, the DNA is TGCAGTGCATCAACGGGCAGCAACTATGGCTACACCTTC.